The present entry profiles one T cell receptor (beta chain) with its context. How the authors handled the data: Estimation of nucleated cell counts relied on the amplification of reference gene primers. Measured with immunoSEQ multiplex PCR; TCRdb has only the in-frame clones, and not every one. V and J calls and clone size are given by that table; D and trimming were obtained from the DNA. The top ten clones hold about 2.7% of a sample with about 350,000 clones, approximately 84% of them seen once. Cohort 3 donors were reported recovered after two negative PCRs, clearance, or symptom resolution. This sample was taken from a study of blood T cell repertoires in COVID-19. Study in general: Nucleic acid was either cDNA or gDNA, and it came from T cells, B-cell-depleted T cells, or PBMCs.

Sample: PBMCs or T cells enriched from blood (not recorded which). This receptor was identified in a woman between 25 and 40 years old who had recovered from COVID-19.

The CDR3 is CAISESVSGSQPQHF. In DNA form, the CDR3 reads TGTGCCATCAGCGAATCGGTTTCGGGTTCTCAGCCCCAGCATTTT. This chain uses TRBV10-3 with TRBJ1-5; the D is unclear. The CDR3 totals 15 residues. V lost 6 bases and J lost 6, with 18 bases in between. The germline CDR1 and CDR2 sequences are ENHRY and SYGVKD.